This entry features one T cell receptor (beta chain) sequence. The antigen remains undetermined. One entry per CDR3 protein results from TCRdb running MiXCR on the 5' RACE reads. Of 290,000 or so distinct CDR3 sequences listed, just under 20% were seen once; the top ten hold 21%. This sample is part of a study of T-cell memory formation after mild COVID-19. Study conclusions and caveats: There was no confirmation that second-wave clones peaking on day 37 were SARS-CoV-2 specific. Those CD4+ clones that contracted were mainly in CM and EM (CD8+ ones in EMRA). The study detected some responding clones in pre-infection memory, suggesting cross-reactive memory joined.

Losses at the gene ends were 4 bases for V and 2 bases for J; bases not matched to a gene: 8. The CDR3 contains 16 residues. Looked up from germline, CDR1 is SGHRS and CDR2 is YFSETQ. This sequence originates from a young man who had mild COVID-19 (a few samples of this study predate the infection). Cell type and time point are not known. The rearrangement joins TRBV5-1 to TRBJ2-5; 10 bases match TRBD2. The material sequenced was PBMCs or a T cell subset sorted from them (not recorded which). For the CDR3, the DNA is TGCGCCAGCAGCCTGACGGGACTAGCGATACAAGAGACCCAGTACTTC. Amino acids: CASSLTGLAIQETQYF.